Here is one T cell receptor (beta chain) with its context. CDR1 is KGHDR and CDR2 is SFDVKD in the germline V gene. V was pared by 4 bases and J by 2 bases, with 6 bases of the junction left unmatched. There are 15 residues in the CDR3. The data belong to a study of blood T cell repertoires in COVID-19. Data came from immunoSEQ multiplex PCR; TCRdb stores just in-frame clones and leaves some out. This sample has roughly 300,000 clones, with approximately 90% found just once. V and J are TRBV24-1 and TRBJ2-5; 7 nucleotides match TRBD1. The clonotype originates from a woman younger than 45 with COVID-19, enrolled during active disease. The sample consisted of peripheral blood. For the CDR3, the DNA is TGTGCCACCAGTGACCTACAGGGGCGTCAAGAGACCCAGTACTTC. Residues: CATSDLQGRQETQYF.